These T cell receptor beta chains were read from a single sample in a study of vaccination and CD4 T cells after COVID-19. Antigens for these TCRs are unknown. From the PCR reads, TCRdb called clonotypes with MiXCR, one entry per CDR3 protein. The sample holds about 17,000 distinct CDR3 sequences, roughly 59% seen once. This specimen consisted of CD4+ T cells from blood, cultured in vitro, obtained after SARS-CoV-2 vaccination. These receptor sequences come from a human donor who had recovered from COVID-19. The CDR3 runs from the conserved cysteine through the conserved F or W. A D gene is named only where the DNA matches it firmly. The size entry is marked missing in some rows and otherwise reads once, few, many or a size class.

D	size	V	J	CDR3	DNA
.	.	TRBV7-8	TRBJ1-4	CASSLSRGFEKLFF	TGTGCCAGCAGCTTAAGCAGAGGGTTTGAAAAACTGTTTTTT
TRBD1	.	TRBV2	TRBJ1-6	CASSVDRLSSYNSPLHF	TGTGCCAGCAGTGTGGACAGGCTAAGCTCCTATAATTCACCCCTCCACTTT
TRBD1	few	TRBV7-8	TRBJ2-5	CASSRWDRETQYF	TGTGCCAGCAGCCGATGGGACAGGGAGACCCAGTACTTC
.	.	TRBV5-4	TRBJ2-1	CASSPRGRRNNEQFF	TGTGCCAGCAGCCCCCGGGGGCGCCGTAACAATGAGCAGTTCTTC
.	.	TRBV28	TRBJ1-2	CASSYLYGYTF	TGTGCCAGCAGTTATCTCTATGGCTACACCTTC
.	.	TRBV6-1	TRBJ2-3	CASSGQGGARDTQYF	TGCGCCAGCAGTGGGCAGGGGGGGGCGAGAGATACGCAGTATTTT
TRBD1	.	TRBV6-5	TRBJ1-1	CASSYSSGGSEAFF	TGTGCCAGCAGTTACTCGTCAGGGGGCTCTGAAGCTTTCTTT
TRBD2	.	TRBV12-3/TRBV12-4	TRBJ2-3	CASSTSGSTDF	TGTGCCAGCAGTACCAGCGGGAGCACGGATTTT
TRBD1	.	TRBV29-1	TRBJ1-2	CSVGDRGNGYTF	TGCAGCGTTGGCGACAGGGGAAATGGCTACACCTTC
.	.	TRBV29-1	TRBJ2-2	CSVDGVRGELFF	TGCAGCGTTGATGGAGTGCGCGGGGAGCTGTTTTTT
TRBD1	.	TRBV5-1	TRBJ2-6	CASSLDRAGANVLTF	TGCGCCAGCAGCCTGGACAGGGCTGGGGCCAACGTCCTGACTTTC
.	.	TRBV2	TRBJ1-2	CASSPPVGDGYTF	TGTGCCAGCAGTCCGCCGGTCGGTGATGGCTACACCTTC
TRBD1	.	TRBV12-3/TRBV12-4	TRBJ1-2	CASSLPGTGSHGYTF	TGTGCCAGCAGTTTACCAGGGACAGGGTCACATGGCTACACCTTC
.	.	TRBV11-3	TRBJ2-2	CASSRFQGTGELFF	TGTGCCAGCAGCCGTTTCCAGGGGACCGGGGAGCTGTTTTTT
.	.	TRBV10-3	TRBJ2-7	CAISERAPYEQYF	TGTGCCATCAGTGAGAGGGCTCCCTACGAGCAGTACTTC
.	.	TRBV12-3/TRBV12-4	TRBJ1-1	CASSLGGRSEAFF	TGTGCCAGCAGTTTAGGTGGACGGAGTGAAGCTTTCTTT
TRBD2	.	TRBV7-9	TRBJ2-3	CASSPGLAGGDTQYF	TGTGCCAGCAGCCCAGGACTAGCGGGAGGAGATACGCAGTATTTT
.	once	TRBV19	TRBJ2-2	CASSIARNTGELFF	TGTGCCAGTAGTATCGCCAGGAACACCGGGGAGCTGTTTTTT
.	few	TRBV20-1	TRBJ1-2	CSATGDRVYGYTF	TGCAGTGCTACAGGAGACAGAGTTTATGGCTACACCTTC
TRBD2	few	TRBV19	TRBJ2-3	CASRGLAGGTDTQYF	TGTGCCAGTAGGGGACTAGCGGGGGGCACAGATACGCAGTATTTT
.	.	TRBV12-3/TRBV12-4	TRBJ2-1	CASRLRDPEPDNEQFF	TGTGCCAGCAGGCTCCGGGACCCAGAGCCGGACAATGAGCAGTTCTTC
TRBD1	once	TRBV19	TRBJ2-5	CASSRDRATETQYF	TGTGCCAGTAGTCGGGACAGGGCGACGGAGACCCAGTACTTC
.	.	TRBV6-2/TRBV6-3	TRBJ1-5	CASSSGQGSNQPQHF	.
.	.	TRBV20-1	TRBJ2-3	CSATTGAGVWTQYF	TGCAGTGCTACCACGGGGGCCGGGGTTTGGACGCAGTATTTT
TRBD1	.	TRBV5-4	TRBJ1-5	CASSLTGAMGPQHF	TGTGCCAGCAGCTTGACAGGGGCAATGGGACCCCAGCATTTT
TRBD1	.	TRBV7-9	TRBJ2-5	CASSYGQGQETQYF	TGTGCCAGCAGCTATGGACAGGGCCAAGAGACCCAGTACTTC
TRBD1	once	TRBV7-3	TRBJ1-1	CASSLGRTGKGTEAFF	TGTGCCAGCAGCTTAGGAAGGACAGGGAAGGGCACTGAAGCTTTCTTT
.	.	TRBV5-1	TRBJ1-1	CASSLEGQEAFF	TGCGCCAGCAGCTTGGAGGGTCAGGAAGCTTTCTTT
TRBD1	.	TRBV5-1	TRBJ1-1	CASSSRIQGATEAFF	TGCGCCAGCAGCTCCCGAATTCAGGGGGCAACTGAAGCTTTCTTT
TRBD2	few	TRBV20-1	TRBJ2-1	CSAIAGDPLF	TGCAGTGCTATAGCGGGAGACCCGCTCTTC
TRBD2	.	TRBV11-2	TRBJ2-1	CASSLDGGGAYNEQFF	TGTGCCAGCAGCTTAGATGGCGGGGGGGCCTACAATGAGCAGTTCTTC
.	.	TRBV9	TRBJ1-6	CASSVALVSDSPLHF	TGTGCCAGCAGCGTAGCTTTGGTCTCCGATTCACCCCTCCACTTT
.	.	TRBV6-1	TRBJ2-5	CASSRSGETQYF	TGTGCCAGCAGCAGGTCGGGGGAGACCCAGTACTTC
TRBD2	.	TRBV15	TRBJ2-1	CATSRDPSGRNEQFF	TGTGCCACCAGCAGAGACCCTAGCGGGAGAAATGAGCAGTTCTTC
TRBD2	.	TRBV10-1	TRBJ2-7	CASSESGLANTYEQYF	TGCGCCAGCAGTGAGTCCGGACTAGCGAACACCTACGAGCAGTACTTC
.	.	TRBV7-2	TRBJ1-5	CASSSPGGQPQHF	TGTGCCAGCAGCTCACCGGGGGGACAGCCCCAGCATTTT
.	.	TRBV7-2	TRBJ2-4	CASSLVGRGIQYF	TGTGCCAGCAGCTTAGTCGGACGAGGCATTCAGTACTTC
TRBD1	.	TRBV20-1	TRBJ2-7	CSATGTGGYEQYF	TGCAGTGCTACTGGGACAGGGGGCTACGAGCAGTACTTC
TRBD2	.	TRBV15	TRBJ2-2	CATSRDLGGGAPGELFF	TGTGCCACCAGCAGAGATCTGGGCGGGGGGGCGCCCGGGGAGCTGTTTTTT
.	few	TRBV2	TRBJ1-2	CASIRDTTNYGYTF	TGTGCCAGCATCCGGGACACTACTAACTATGGCTACACCTTC
.	.	TRBV11-1	TRBJ2-7	CASSFGGPGEQYF	TGTGCCAGCAGCTTCGGGGGGCCGGGCGAGCAGTACTTC
.	.	TRBV30	TRBJ1-1	CAWTLGGYTEAFF	TGTGCCTGGACCCTAGGGGGATACACTGAAGCTTTCTTT
.	once	TRBV20-1	TRBJ2-3	CSARVSGSTDTQYF	TGCAGTGCTAGAGTTAGCGGCAGCACAGATACGCAGTATTTT
TRBD1	.	TRBV27	TRBJ1-2	CASSLRSGGGNYGYTF	TGTGCCAGCAGTTTAAGGTCAGGGGGTGGGAACTATGGCTACACCTTC
.	once	TRBV20-1	TRBJ1-1	CSANGNTEAFF	TGCAGTGCTAACGGGAACACTGAAGCTTTCTTT
TRBD1	.	TRBV6-5	TRBJ1-1	CASSSGTGEAFF	TGTGCCAGCAGTTCCGGGACAGGCGAAGCTTTCTTT